A single sample gave rise to the 14 T cell receptor beta chains below, sequenced in a study of T-cell reconstitution after alpha-beta-depleted transplantation in children. Construction of the TCRbeta library involved unique molecular identifiers. TCRdb analysed the PCR reads with MiXCR anew, one entry per CDR3 protein. The table includes 500,000 or so distinct CDR3 sequences, about 10% detected once. The specimen comprised PBMCs, mostly from graft donor cells, sampled 180 days after TCRalphabeta/CD19-depleted stem cell transplant. These TCRs come from a female patient aged 2-10 years who had a stem cell transplant for aplastic anemia, so the T cells may come from the graft donor.

This clonotype has more than one count but fewer than ten. This chain connects TRBV5-1 to TRBJ2-4; 13 positions match TRBD2. Germline loops: CDR1 SGHRS, CDR2 YFSETQ. CDR3 size: 18 residues. Unmatched junction bases numbered 7, after V lost 3 bases and J lost 1 base. The CDR3 DNA sequence: TGCGCCAGCAGCTCGGGGACTAGCGGGATTTCGGCCAAAAACATTCAGTACTTC. Translation: CASSSGTSGISAKNIQYF.

The chain combines TRBV20-1 with TRBJ2-7; TRBD1 agrees at 9 bases. The CDR3 has 15 amino acids. Germline V gene lookup returns CDR1 DFQATT and CDR2 SNEGSKA (reference sequence). V dropped 4 bases and J dropped 2; count of bases not matched to a gene: 9. The CDR3 protein is CSATWGTGITYEQYF. CDR3 in DNA: TGCAGTGCTACCTGGGGGACAGGGATCACCTACGAGCAGTACTTC.

CDR3 in amino acids: CASSPSSRRGNEKLFF. As DNA, the CDR3 is TGTGCCAGCAGCCCTTCGTCTCGCAGGGGGAATGAAAAACTGTTTTTT. This sequence joins TRBV9 and TRBJ1-4, with TRBD1 matching 7 bases. The CDR3 has 16 amino acids. Trimming took 4 bases from V and 5 from J; bases not matched to a gene: 11. The germline CDR1 and CDR2 sequences are SGDLS and YYNGEE.

V and J are TRBV10-3 and TRBJ1-3, with a weak D call TRBD1 (5 bases). This CDR3 contains 18 residues. The V end lost 3 bases, the J end lost 0 bases, and 18 bases lay between the germline ends. Germline V lookup: CDR1 ENHRY, CDR2 SYGVKD. CDR3 in amino acids: CAISEPRRGRISGNTIYF. The DNA of the CDR3 is TGTGCCATCAGTGAACCGAGGAGGGGCCGCATCTCTGGAAACACCATATATTTT.

The gene calls are TRBV29-1 and TRBJ2-7; 11 bases map to TRBD2. Trimming took 4 bases from V and 4 from J; bases not matched to a gene: 6. The V gene's germline CDR1 is SQVTM and CDR2 ANQGSEA. This CDR3 is built from 14 residues. CDR3 nucleotide sequence: TGCAGCGTTGGGGTAGCGGGAGGGATATACGAGCAGTACTTC. It translates to CSVGVAGGIYEQYF.

The chain is built from TRBV3-1 and TRBJ2-4, with a tentative D call TRBD2 (5 bases). This CDR3 has 15 residues. Germline V lookup: CDR1 LGHDT, CDR2 YNNKEL (reference sequence). Trimming took 3 bases from V and 0 from J, leaving 9 bases between them. Written as DNA, the CDR3 is TGTGCCAGCAGCCACGGAGGCCTAGCCAAAAACATTCAGTACTTC. This translates into CASSHGGLAKNIQYF. The whole variable domain, remainder taken from reference TRBV3-1 and TRBJ2-4, is DTAVSQTPKYLVTQMGNDKSIKCEQNLGHDTMYWYKQDSKKFLKIMFSYNNKELIINETVPNRFSPKSPDKAHLNLHINSLELGDSAVYFCASSHGGLAKNIQYFGAGTRLSVL.

The V gene is TRBV20-1, the J gene TRBJ1-1, with 8 nucleotides matching TRBD1. The junction had 7 bases not matched to a gene; V was cut back by 2 bases and J by 11 bases. In germline, CDR1 is DFQATT, CDR2 SNEGSKA (reference sequence). The CDR3 is 12 residues long. Here the CDR3 DNA reads TGCAGTGCTAGACCCGGGACAGGCACTGCTTTCTTT. Translation gives CSARPGTGTAFF.

This clonotype was counted only a few times. CDR3 region: CASSSRDRNSPLHF. The CDR3 nucleotides are TGTGCCAGCAGCTCCCGGGACAGGAATTCACCCCTCCACTTT. The chain links TRBV7-3 to TRBJ1-6; 8 bases agree with TRBD1. V lost 4 bases to trimming and J lost 7 bases; unmatched junction nucleotides: 3. Germline CDR1 reads SGHTA; CDR2 reads FQGTGA. CDR3 length: 14 amino acids.

This clonotype was seen more than once but under ten times. The chain couples TRBV29-1 to TRBJ1-1, with a weak D call TRBD1 (5 bases). Germline CDR1 reads SQVTM; CDR2 reads ANQGSEA. CDR3 length: 13 residues. Trimming removed 4 bases at V and 7 bases at J, with 16 bases between. The CDR3 bases are TGCAGCGTTGCGGAGCATAGAGGGGATGAAGCTTTCTTT. Residues: CSVAEHRGDEAFF.

The chain is built from TRBV28 and TRBJ2-1, with 10 bases aligning to TRBD1. CDR1 and CDR2 from the germline V gene are MDHEN and SYDVKM. The V gene end was trimmed by 3 bases and the J gene end by 2 bases; junction bases not matched to a gene: 4. The CDR3 contains 16 residues. The CDR3 DNA follows: TGTGCCAGCAGTTTCCCCGACAGGGGGCCCTACAATGAGCAGTTCTTC. Translating it yields CASSFPDRGPYNEQFF.

The chain recombines TRBV4-3 with TRBJ2-4, with TRBD2 matching over 8 bases. This CDR3 region has 16 residues. CDR1 LGHNA and CDR2 YSLEER come from the germline V gene. With 4 bases clipped from V and 7 bases from J, the junction kept 12 bases outside the gene matches. The CDR3 protein is CASSPSGGRRRNIQYF. CDR3 bases: TGCGCCAGCAGCCCCTCGGGGGGGCGGAGAAGGAACATTCAGTACTTC.

The chain has TRBV4-2 and TRBJ2-3, with D tentatively TRBD1 (5 bases). The ends were cut back, 3 bases at V and 0 bases at J, with 13 bases in the middle. CDR1 is LGHNA, CDR2 YNFKEQ, per germline. This CDR3 is built from 16 residues. This chain's CDR3 is CASSHQRGTSTDTQYF. The CDR3 DNA is TGTGCCAGCAGCCACCAAAGGGGAACTAGCACAGATACGCAGTATTTT.

This clonotype was counted at least ten times. This rearrangement joins TRBV15 to TRBJ2-1, with D hard to call. Germline-derived CDR1 and CDR2 are LNHNV and YYDKDF (reference sequence). Trimming pared 0 bases from V and 9 bases from J, leaving 6 bases between. The CDR3 spans 12 residues. CDR3 nucleotide sequence: TGTGCCACCAGCAGAGATTGGGCTGAGCAGTTCTTC. This codes for CATSRDWAEQFF.

In this sample, this clonotype turned up many times. V gene TRBV7-8 combines with J gene TRBJ2-2; 8 bases align to TRBD1. J lost 3 bases, V lost 5 bases, and 2 bases had no gene match. Germline assignment: CDR1 SGHVS and CDR2 FQNEAQ. The CDR3 runs 14 residues. The CDR3 loop reads CASSRQGHTGELFF. The CDR3 bases are TGTGCCAGCAGCCGACAGGGGCACACCGGGGAGCTGTTTTTT.